This is a list of T cell receptor beta chains from one sample in a study of T cells in localized non-small cell lung cancer. The data were produced by immunoSEQ multiplex PCR, yet TCRdb's version contains in-frame clones alone and is incomplete. The sample consists of tens of thousands of clones, approximately 80% of them appearing once. Sample: peripheral blood, taken before any cancer treatment. The source of these receptors is a female donor at least 60 years old with stage I lung adenocarcinoma. The CDR3 runs from the conserved cysteine through the conserved F or W. The D gene is left open where the match is weak. Expanded clones get a size class; other rows say once, few or many, or leave the size out.

J	V	D	size	CDR3	DNA
TRBJ2-7	TRBV5-1	NA	once	CASSRQGGRDEQYF	TGCGCCAGCAGTCGACAGGGAGGACGGGACGAGCAGTACTTC
TRBJ2-7	TRBV7-8	NA	NA	CAIRRDTSYEQYF	TGTGCCATCCGAAGGGACACCTCCTACGAGCAGTACTTC
TRBJ2-3	TRBV7-2	NA	NA	CASTLTGWGGGDTQYF	TGTGCCAGCACCCTCACCGGGTGGGGAGGCGGCGATACGCAGTATTTT
TRBJ2-1	TRBV19	NA	NA	CASSPPYNEQFF	TGTGCCAGTAGCCCTCCCTACAATGAGCAGTTCTTC
TRBJ2-7	TRBV28	NA	NA	CASSPRAGHEQYF	TGTGCCAGCAGTCCCAGGGCAGGACACGAGCAGTACTTC
TRBJ2-5	TRBV30	TRBD1	NA	CALTGGRQETQYF	TGTGCCTTGACAGGGGGCCGCCAAGAGACCCAGTACTTC
TRBJ2-5	TRBV6-1	NA	NA	CASSDSQETQYF	TGTGCCAGCTCAGACAGCCAAGAGACCCAGTACTTC
TRBJ1-4	TRBV13	NA	medium-sized	CASSPRGQNEKLFF	TGTGCCAGCAGCCCGAGAGGGCAGAATGAAAAACTGTTTTTT
TRBJ2-5	TRBV5-5	NA	NA	CASSMEVRSQETQYF	TGTGCCAGCAGCATGGAAGTCAGGAGCCAAGAGACCCAGTACTTC
TRBJ1-3	TRBV10-3	NA	once	CAISPMIGRSGNTIYF	TGTGCCATCAGCCCGATGATTGGGCGCTCTGGAAACACCATATATTTT
TRBJ1-4	TRBV4-2	NA	NA	CASSQEGRLNEKLFF	TGTGCCAGCAGCCAAGAAGGACGGCTTAATGAAAAACTGTTTTTT
TRBJ1-6	TRBV2	NA	once	CASRLGQYNSPLHF	TGTGCCAGCAGACTCGGACAGTATAATTCACCCCTCCACTTT
TRBJ2-3	TRBV11-3	NA	NA	CASSSLENTQYF	TGTGCCAGCAGCTCCCTCGAGAATACGCAGTATTTT
TRBJ2-7	TRBV5-4	NA	NA	CASSLAAGTYEQYF	TGTGCCAGCAGCTTGGCGGCAGGGACCTACGAGCAGTACTTC
TRBJ2-7	TRBV7-2	NA	NA	CASSWGIGGPYEQYF	TGTGCCAGCAGCTGGGGGATCGGGGGACCCTACGAGCAGTACTTC
TRBJ1-2	TRBV5-5	NA	NA	CASSPTEVVDGYTF	TGTGCCAGCAGCCCAACAGAGGTCGTGGATGGCTACACCTTC
TRBJ1-1	TRBV30	NA	NA	CAWSVITEAFF	TGTGCCTGGAGTGTAATAACTGAAGCTTTCTTT
TRBJ1-5	TRBV6-1	TRBD1	NA	CASRPGTGGDQPQHF	TGTGCCAGCAGACCAGGGACAGGTGGAGATCAGCCCCAGCATTTT
TRBJ2-1	TRBV19	TRBD2	NA	CASSIGTSGAGLEFF	TGTGCCAGTAGTATCGGGACTAGCGGGGCGGGGTTGGAGTTCTTC
TRBJ1-1	TRBV4-1	NA	NA	CASSQGGGEYTEAFF	TGCGCCAGCAGCCAAGGTGGAGGGGAGTACACTGAAGCTTTCTTT
TRBJ2-1	TRBV28	NA	NA	CASSLVGSYNEQFF	TGTGCCAGCAGTTTAGTCGGGTCCTACAATGAGCAGTTCTTC
TRBJ2-5	TRBV5-1	NA	NA	CASSDRGFGIETQYF	TGCGCCAGCAGCGATAGGGGATTCGGGATAGAGACCCAGTACTTC
TRBJ2-2	TRBV19	TRBD1	NA	CASSIQGARTGELFF	TGTGCCAGTAGTATACAGGGGGCGCGTACCGGGGAGCTGTTTTTT
TRBJ1-1	TRBV7-9	TRBD1	NA	CASSPQGKVNTEAFF	TGTGCCAGCAGCCCACAGGGGAAGGTAAACACTGAAGCTTTCTTT
TRBJ2-1	TRBV28	TRBD2	NA	CASSGGRLAGGNNEQFF	TGTGCCAGCAGTGGGGGGAGACTAGCGGGAGGAAACAATGAGCAGTTCTTC
TRBJ1-3	TRBV19	NA	NA	CASSGYRTISGNTIYF	TGTGCCAGTAGTGGATACAGGACCATCTCTGGAAACACCATATATTTT
TRBJ1-1	TRBV28	NA	NA	CASTFRGGVMEAFF	TGTGCCAGCACCTTTCGAGGGGGGGTGATGGAAGCTTTCTTT
TRBJ1-5	TRBV29-1	NA	NA	CSVGDKDQPQHF	TGCAGCGTTGGGGACAAGGATCAGCCCCAGCATTTT
TRBJ2-7	TRBV7-9	TRBD1	NA	CASSLAPGTGSYEQYF	TGTGCCAGCAGCTTAGCGCCCGGGACAGGGTCCTACGAGCAGTACTTC
TRBJ1-6	TRBV7-8	NA	NA	CASSSYKDSPLHF	TGTGCCAGCAGCTCCTACAAAGATTCACCCCTCCACTTT
TRBJ2-3	TRBV2	NA	few	CASSPMPSGGDTQYF	TGTGCCAGCAGCCCCATGCCCTCGGGTGGAGATACGCAGTATTTT